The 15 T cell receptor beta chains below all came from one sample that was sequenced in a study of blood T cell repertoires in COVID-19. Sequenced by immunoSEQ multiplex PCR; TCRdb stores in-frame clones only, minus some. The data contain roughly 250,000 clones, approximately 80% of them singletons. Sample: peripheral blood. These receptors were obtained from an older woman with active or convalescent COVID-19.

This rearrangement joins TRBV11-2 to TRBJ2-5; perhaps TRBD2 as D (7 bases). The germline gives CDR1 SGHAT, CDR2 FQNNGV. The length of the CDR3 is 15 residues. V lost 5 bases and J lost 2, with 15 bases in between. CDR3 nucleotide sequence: TGTGCCAGCAGCCTCGCGGGGGCGACACAAGAGACCCAGTACTTC. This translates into CASSLAGATQETQYF.

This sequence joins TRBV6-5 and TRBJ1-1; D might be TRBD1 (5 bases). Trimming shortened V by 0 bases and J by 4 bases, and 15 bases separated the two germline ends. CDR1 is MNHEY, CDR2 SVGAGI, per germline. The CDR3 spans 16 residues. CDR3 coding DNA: TGTGCCAGCAGTTACTCGATGAGGGCGGGGGGCACTGAAGCTTTCTTT. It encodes CASSYSMRAGGTEAFF.

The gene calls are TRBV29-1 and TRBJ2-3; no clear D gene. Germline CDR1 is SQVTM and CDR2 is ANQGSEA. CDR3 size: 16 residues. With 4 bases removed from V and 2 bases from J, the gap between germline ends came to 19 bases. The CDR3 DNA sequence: TGCAGCGTTGTGGTAGTCAGGAAGAGTTCCACAGATACGCAGTATTTT. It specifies CSVVVVRKSSTDTQYF.

DNA for the CDR3: TGCGCCAGCAGCTTTGGGGAGATGAACACTGAAGCTTTCTTT. As protein: CASSFGEMNTEAFF. V and J are TRBV5-1 and TRBJ1-1; D is undetermined. V lost 2 bases and J lost 0, with 8 bases in between. Germline V CDR1 and CDR2: SGHRS, YFSETQ. The CDR3 covers 14 residues.

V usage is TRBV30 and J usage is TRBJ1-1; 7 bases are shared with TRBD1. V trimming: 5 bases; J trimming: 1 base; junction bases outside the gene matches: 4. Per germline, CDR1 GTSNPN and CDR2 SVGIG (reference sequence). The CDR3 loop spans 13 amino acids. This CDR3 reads CAWGQGENTEAFF. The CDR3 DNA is TGTGCCTGGGGGCAGGGGGAGAACACTGAAGCTTTCTTT.

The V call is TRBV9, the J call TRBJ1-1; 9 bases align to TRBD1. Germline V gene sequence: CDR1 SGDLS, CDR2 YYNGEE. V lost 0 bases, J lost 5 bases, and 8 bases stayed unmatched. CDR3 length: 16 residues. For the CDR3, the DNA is TGTGCCAGCAGCGTAGCCTCGGACAGGGGAAGGACTGAAGCTTTCTTT. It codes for CASSVASDRGRTEAFF.

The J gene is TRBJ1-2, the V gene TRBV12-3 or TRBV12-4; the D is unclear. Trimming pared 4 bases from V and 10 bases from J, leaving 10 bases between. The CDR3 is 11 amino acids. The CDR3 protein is CASSSSQSYTF. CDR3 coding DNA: TGTGCCAGCAGTTCCAGTCAATCCTACACCTTC.

CDR3 residues: CASSQESRGSNSPLHF. CDR3 in DNA: TGTGCCAGCAGCCAAGAGTCTAGGGGCTCTAATTCACCCCTCCACTTT. The rearrangement links TRBV3-1 (or the pseudogene TRBV3-2) to TRBJ1-6, with D tentatively TRBD1 (5 bases). The germline V and J ends were trimmed by 0 bases and 6 bases, with 12 bases remaining between them. This CDR3 has 16 amino acids. Germline V CDR1 and CDR2: LGHDT, YNNKEL (reference sequence).

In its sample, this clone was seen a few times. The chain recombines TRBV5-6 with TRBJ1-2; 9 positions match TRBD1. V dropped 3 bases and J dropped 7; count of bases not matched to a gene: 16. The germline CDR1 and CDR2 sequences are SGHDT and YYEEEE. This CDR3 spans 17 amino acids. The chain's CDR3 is CASSSGGTGRILGGYTF. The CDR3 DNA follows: TGTGCCAGCAGCTCAGGGGGGACAGGGAGAATATTAGGTGGCTACACCTTC.

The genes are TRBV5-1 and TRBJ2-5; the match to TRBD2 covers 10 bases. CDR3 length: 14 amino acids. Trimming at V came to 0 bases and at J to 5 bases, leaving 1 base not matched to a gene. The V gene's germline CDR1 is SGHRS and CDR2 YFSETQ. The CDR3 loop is CASSLVSGGETQYF. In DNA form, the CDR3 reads TGCGCCAGCAGCTTGGTTAGCGGGGGGGAGACCCAGTACTTC.

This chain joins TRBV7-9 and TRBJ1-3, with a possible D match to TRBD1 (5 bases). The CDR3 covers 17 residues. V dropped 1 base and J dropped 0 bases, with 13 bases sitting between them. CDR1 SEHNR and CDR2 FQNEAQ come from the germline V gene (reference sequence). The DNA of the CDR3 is TGTGCCAGCAGCTTAGGCCTGGGGCAGTACTCTGGAAACACCATATATTTT. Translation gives CASSLGLGQYSGNTIYF.

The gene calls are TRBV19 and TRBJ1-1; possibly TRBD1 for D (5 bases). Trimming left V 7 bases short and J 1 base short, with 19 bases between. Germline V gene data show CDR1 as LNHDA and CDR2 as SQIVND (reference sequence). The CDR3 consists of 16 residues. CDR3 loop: CASTFIGVTRNTEAFF. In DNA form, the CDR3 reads TGTGCCAGTACCTTCATAGGGGTGACAAGGAACACTGAAGCTTTCTTT. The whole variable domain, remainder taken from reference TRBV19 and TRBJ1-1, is DGGITQSPKYLFRKEGQNVTLSCEQNLNHDAMYWYRQDPGQGLRLIYYSQIVNDFQKGDIAEGYSVSREKKESFPLTVTSAQKNPTAFYLCASTFIGVTRNTEAFFGQGTRLTVV.

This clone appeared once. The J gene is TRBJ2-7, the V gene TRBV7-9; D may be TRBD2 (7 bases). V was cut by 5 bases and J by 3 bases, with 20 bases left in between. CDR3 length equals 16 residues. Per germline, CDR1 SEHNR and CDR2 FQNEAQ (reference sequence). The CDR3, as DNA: TGTGCCAGCAGCCGGGGGGCTGGGGGGCTCAGCTACGAGCAGTACTTC. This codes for CASSRGAGGLSYEQYF.

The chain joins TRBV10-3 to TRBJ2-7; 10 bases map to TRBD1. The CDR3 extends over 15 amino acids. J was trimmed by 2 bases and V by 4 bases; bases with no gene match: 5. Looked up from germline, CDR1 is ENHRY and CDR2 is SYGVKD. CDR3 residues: CAISGGGQGPYEQYF. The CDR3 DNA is TGTGCCATCAGTGGGGGGGGACAGGGGCCCTACGAGCAGTACTTC.

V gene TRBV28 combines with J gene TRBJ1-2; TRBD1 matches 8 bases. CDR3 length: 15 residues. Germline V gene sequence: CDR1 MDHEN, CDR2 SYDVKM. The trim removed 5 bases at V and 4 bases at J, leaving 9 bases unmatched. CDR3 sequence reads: CASSRTGRQGYGYTF. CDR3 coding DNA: TGTGCCAGCAGTCGGACAGGGAGGCAGGGCTATGGCTACACCTTC.